Listed below are T cell receptor beta chains from one sample, sequenced in a study of cytomegalovirus exposure and HLA in healthy donors. The repertoire was sequenced with immunoSEQ multiplex PCR; TCRdb's copy has only in-frame clones and lacks some. The sample contains approximately 120,000 clones, about two thirds of which appear only once. What was sequenced was PBMCs. The receptors were sampled from a woman aged 70-85 years in good health and CMV-seropositive. Each CDR3 is given with its conserved first and last residue. Fields, in order: CDR3 protein, CDR3 DNA, V gene, D gene, J gene, clone size. A D gene is named only where the DNA matches it firmly. Size tells how often a clone was seen (once, few, many) or the class of an expanded clone, and some rows leave it out.

CDR3aa: CASSSGTLNTEAFF
CDR3nt: TGTGCCAGCTCATCCGGGACTCTGAACACTGAAGCTTTCTTT
v_gene: TRBV18
d_gene: .
j_gene: TRBJ1-1
abundance: .

CDR3aa: CASSPIAGGRRCEQYF
CDR3nt: TGTGCCAGCAGCCCGATTGCCGGGGGGAGGCGGTGCGAGCAGTACTTC
v_gene: TRBV14
d_gene: TRBD2
j_gene: TRBJ2-7
abundance: .

CDR3aa: CASSLKTGSEFF
CDR3nt: TGTGCCAGCAGCTTAAAGACAGGGTCGGAGTTCTTC
v_gene: TRBV5-6
d_gene: TRBD1
j_gene: TRBJ2-1
abundance: .

CDR3aa: CASSLNRDTEAFF
CDR3nt: TGTGCCAGCAGCTTGAACAGGGACACTGAAGCTTTCTTT
v_gene: TRBV11-3
d_gene: .
j_gene: TRBJ1-1
abundance: .

CDR3aa: CASSLSLVDSPLHF
CDR3nt: TGTGCCAGCAGCTTATCCCTCGTAGATTCACCCCTCCACTTT
v_gene: TRBV7-3
d_gene: .
j_gene: TRBJ1-6
abundance: .

CDR3aa: CASSGPGGRDTQYF
CDR3nt: TGTGCCAGCAGTGGACCCGGGGGGCGAGATACGCAGTATTTT
v_gene: TRBV2
d_gene: .
j_gene: TRBJ2-3
abundance: .

CDR3aa: CASSDPRGSREKLFF
CDR3nt: TGTGCCAGCAGCGACCCTCGGGGGTCTAGGGAAAAACTGTTTTTT
v_gene: TRBV9
d_gene: .
j_gene: TRBJ1-4
abundance: .

CDR3aa: CASSMTENTEAFF
CDR3nt: TGTGCCAGCAGTATGACTGAGAACACTGAAGCTTTCTTT
v_gene: TRBV6-5
d_gene: .
j_gene: TRBJ1-1
abundance: .

CDR3aa: CATSRGGGGNTEAFF
CDR3nt: TGTGCCACCAGCAGAGGTGGGGGGGGGAACACTGAAGCTTTCTTT
v_gene: TRBV15
d_gene: .
j_gene: TRBJ1-1
abundance: .

CDR3aa: CASSLGPGGMNEQFF
CDR3nt: TGTGCCAGCAGCTTAGGTCCAGGGGGGATGAATGAGCAGTTCTTC
v_gene: TRBV11-2
d_gene: .
j_gene: TRBJ2-1
abundance: .

CDR3aa: CASSFGTSGGASYEQYF
CDR3nt: TGCGCCAGCAGCTTTGGGACTAGCGGGGGGGCCTCCTACGAGCAGTACTTC
v_gene: TRBV5-1
d_gene: TRBD2
j_gene: TRBJ2-7
abundance: .

CDR3aa: CASSPQGQGAVGYTF
CDR3nt: TGTGCCAGCAGCCCTCAGGGACAGGGGGCTGTTGGCTACACCTTC
v_gene: TRBV7-2
d_gene: TRBD1
j_gene: TRBJ1-2
abundance: .

CDR3aa: CASSSGAGAASPLHF
CDR3nt: TGTGCCAGCAGCTCAGGGGCGGGCGCAGCTTCACCCCTCCACTTT
v_gene: TRBV7-2
d_gene: .
j_gene: TRBJ1-6
abundance: .

CDR3aa: CASSSGDVGIETQYF
CDR3nt: TGTGCCAGCAGCTCGGGGGACGTCGGAATAGAGACCCAGTACTTC
v_gene: TRBV5-4
d_gene: .
j_gene: TRBJ2-5
abundance: few

CDR3aa: CASSRTGGNSPLHF
CDR3nt: TGTGCCAGCAGTCGGACAGGCGGTAATTCACCCCTCCACTTT
v_gene: TRBV6-5
d_gene: TRBD1
j_gene: TRBJ1-6
abundance: .

CDR3aa: CASSQGGTSTDTQYF
CDR3nt: TGCGCCAGCTCCCAGGGGGGCACGAGCACAGATACGCAGTATTTT
v_gene: TRBV5-1
d_gene: .
j_gene: TRBJ2-3
abundance: .

CDR3aa: CASRDISDTEAFF
CDR3nt: TGTGCCAGCAGGGACATTTCGGACACTGAAGCTTTCTTT
v_gene: TRBV7-9
d_gene: .
j_gene: TRBJ1-1
abundance: .

CDR3aa: CASSQDQGNQPQHF
CDR3nt: TGCGCCAGCAGCCAAGATCAGGGCAATCAGCCCCAGCATTTT
v_gene: TRBV4-1
d_gene: .
j_gene: TRBJ1-5
abundance: .

CDR3aa: CASLELAGTYSYEQYF
CDR3nt: TGTGCCAGCCTCGAACTAGCGGGGACCTACTCCTACGAGCAGTACTTC
v_gene: TRBV4-2
d_gene: TRBD2
j_gene: TRBJ2-7
abundance: .

CDR3aa: CASSSPETTDTQYF
CDR3nt: TGTGCCAGCTCATCCCCAGAAACCACAGATACGCAGTATTTT
v_gene: TRBV18
d_gene: .
j_gene: TRBJ2-3
abundance: .

CDR3aa: CASSQDRLTGEAFF
CDR3nt: TGTGCCAGCAGCCAAGATCGTCTAACGGGTGAAGCTTTCTTT
v_gene: TRBV14
d_gene: .
j_gene: TRBJ1-1
abundance: few

CDR3aa: CASSYSGGADTQYF
CDR3nt: TGTGCCAGCAGTTACTCAGGGGGCGCAGATACGCAGTATTTT
v_gene: TRBV6-5
d_gene: TRBD1
j_gene: TRBJ2-3
abundance: once

CDR3aa: CASSEGQINQPQHF
CDR3nt: TGTGCCAGCAGTGAAGGACAGATCAATCAGCCCCAGCATTTT
v_gene: TRBV6-1
d_gene: .
j_gene: TRBJ1-5
abundance: few

CDR3aa: CASSFAGGPYEQFF
CDR3nt: TGTGCCAGCAGCTTCGCGGGGGGGCCCTATGAGCAGTTCTTC
v_gene: TRBV5-4
d_gene: TRBD2
j_gene: TRBJ2-1
abundance: .

CDR3aa: CASSAGNTEAFF
CDR3nt: TGTGCCAGTAGTGCGGGGAACACTGAAGCTTTCTTT
v_gene: TRBV19
d_gene: .
j_gene: TRBJ1-1
abundance: few

CDR3aa: CASSLRQGGNTEAFF
CDR3nt: TGCGCCAGCAGCCTCAGACAGGGGGGGAACACTGAAGCTTTCTTT
v_gene: TRBV5-1
d_gene: TRBD1
j_gene: TRBJ1-1
abundance: few